The TCR beta chain described here comes from a study of post-analysis software for immune sequencing data. Turning to the study itself: Several disease courses (relapsing-remitting, secondary progressive and progressive-relapsing) of multiple sclerosis were included.

Germline loops: CDR1 SGHTA, CDR2 FQGNSA. The V gene lost 0 bases and the J gene lost 4 bases, with 10 bases spanning the gap. The CDR3 has 15 residues. The authors incorporated unique molecular identifiers into the TCR beta cDNA libraries. TCRdb redid the calling of the PCR reads with MiXCR, one entry per CDR3 protein. There are hundreds of thousands of distinct CDR3 sequences in the sample; just under 30% occur only once, and around 0.55% lies in the top ten. At least ten counts were recorded for this clonotype. Its cognate antigen is unknown. Study findings and constraints: Roughly five TRBV segments were significantly more frequent in patients than in controls. TRBV5-6, TRBV5-1 and TRBV20-1 were among these segments.

The genes are TRBV7-2 and TRBJ2-1; weak D call: TRBD2 (6 bases). Input material: blood. The receptor was isolated from a girl aged 10 to 17 with multiple sclerosis. The DNA for the CDR3 is TGTGCCAGCAGCTTAGCGGGCGGGATGTACAATGAGCAGTTCTTC. Translating it yields CASSLAGGMYNEQFF. The variable domain in full, completed from reference TRBV7-2 and TRBJ2-1, reads GAGVSQSPSNKVTEKGKDVELRCDPISGHTALYWYRQSLGQGLEFLIYFQGNSAPDKSGLPSDRFSAERTGGSVSTLTIQRTQQEDSAVYLCASSLAGGMYNEQFFGPGTRLTVL.